This T cell receptor beta chain emerged from a study of T cells after yellow fever vaccination. As for the study in general: Preparing low-cell-number fractions relied on SMART-Seq v4 Ultra Low Input. Study results and caveats: A small proportion of clonotypes was detected in both the CD4 and CD8 compartments.

Template-switching 5'RACE yielded the TCR cDNA; a universal primer site and UMIs were added in the process. TCRdb analysed the 5' RACE reads with MiXCR anew, one entry per CDR3 protein. This table has more than 300,000 distinct CDR3 sequences, about 11% appearing once. V was pared by 5 bases and J by 3 bases, with 4 bases between. CDR3 length: 11 residues. This clonotype was counted at least ten times. Antigen unknown. The receptor comes from a young man who received the YFV17D yellow fever vaccine. The material was CD4+ T cells sorted from PBMCs, obtained 45 days after the yellow fever booster vaccination. The chain recombines TRBV12-3 or TRBV12-4 with TRBJ1-1; D is unclear. CDR3 coding DNA: TGTGCCAGCAGTGCAGACACTGAAGCTTTCTTT. Translation: CASSADTEAFF.